This passage covers 28 T cell receptor beta chains from one sample sequenced in a study of lung T cells in sarcoidosis with Löfgren's syndrome. TCRdb reanalysed the reads using MiXCR and keeps one entry per CDR3 protein. The table has roughly 63,000 distinct CDR3 sequences, approximately 21% seen once. Material for sequencing was CD4+ T cells from PBMCs. The source is a human donor with sarcoidosis (Löfgren's syndrome or another form), or a control subject (not recorded which).

The rearrangement joins TRBV11-2 to TRBJ2-3; 14 positions match TRBD2. V shed 5 bases, J shed 0 bases, and the junction held 7 bases outside the gene matches. From germline, CDR1 is SGHAT and CDR2 FQNNGV. The CDR3 extends over 18 amino acids. CDR3 DNA sequence: TGTGCCAGCAGCCTCGGACTAGCGGGGGGATTAAGCACAGATACGCAGTATTTT. Translating it yields CASSLGLAGGLSTDTQYF.

This clonotype has a count of ten or more. The chain recombines TRBV10-3 with TRBJ2-3; no reliable D call. Germline CDR1 and CDR2: ENHRY and SYGVKD. This CDR3 contains 12 residues. V lost 2 bases and J 5 bases, leaving 5 bases between the germline ends. The CDR3 sequence: CAISEAIDTQYF. CDR3 in DNA: TGTGCCATCAGTGAGGCGATAGATACGCAGTATTTT.

This clonotype showed up many times. The chain combines TRBV7-9 with TRBJ1-4, with 7 positions matching TRBD1. CDR1 SEHNR and CDR2 FQNEAQ come from the germline V gene (reference sequence). The ends lost 3 bases at V and 3 bases at J; junction bases unmatched: 10. The CDR3 has 17 residues. The CDR3 spells CASSFIRGGTANEKLFF. The CDR3 nucleotides read TGTGCCAGCAGCTTCATTAGGGGGGGGACAGCTAATGAAAAACTGTTTTTT. The whole variable domain, remainder taken from reference TRBV7-9 and TRBJ1-4, is DTGVSQNPRHKITKRGQNVTFRCDPISEHNRLYWYRQTLGQGPEFLTYFQNEAQLEKSRLLSDRFSAERPKGSFSTLEIQRTEQGDSAMYLCASSFIRGGTANEKLFFGSGTQLSVL.

This clonotype has ten or more counts. The chain is built from TRBV20-1 and TRBJ2-7, with D perhaps TRBD1 (5 bases). Per the germline V gene, CDR1 is DFQATT and CDR2 is SNEGSKA (reference sequence). The CDR3 is 13 residues long. CDR3 DNA sequence: TGCAGTGCTACGGTGGGGCCTTCCTACGAGCATTACGTC. Translation: CSATVGPSYEHYV.

This clonotype was counted many times. V and J are TRBV20-1 and TRBJ1-5; TRBD1 aligns across 7 bases. The V gene's germline CDR1 is DFQATT and CDR2 SNEGSKA (reference sequence). The V gene end was trimmed by 6 bases and the J gene end by 0 bases; junction bases not matched to a gene: 5. CDR3 length equals 14 residues. The CDR3 nucleotides read TGCAGTGCAACCCGGACAGGTAGCAATCAGCCCCAGCATTTT. This sequence encodes CSATRTGSNQPQHF.

This clonotype was observed at least ten times. This chain joins TRBV20-1 and TRBJ1-6; the D is unclear. Germline values: CDR1 DFQATT, CDR2 SNEGSKA (reference sequence). V lost 0 bases to trimming and J lost 5 bases, with 17 bases between them. CDR3 length: 17 amino acids. Here the CDR3 DNA reads TGCAGTGCTAGAGATTTTCGGGCAGGAGGAGATAATTCACCCCTCCACTTT. Its translation: CSARDFRAGGDNSPLHF.

Points on this clonotype: One base away lies a much larger clone, so this may be a sequencing read error. The gene calls are TRBV18 and TRBJ2-1, with 7 bases lining up with TRBD1. This CDR3 comprises 11 residues. Trimming cost V 6 bases and J 11 bases; bases outside gene matches: 4. CDR1 and CDR2 (germline): KGHSH, LQKENI. CDR3 in DNA: TGTGCCAGCTCGACAGGGCTCCAGCAGTTCTTC. This sequence encodes CASSTGLQQFF.

A word on this clonotype: Germline is not matched at one junction end, which may reflect a read error. The chain links TRBV29-1 to TRBJ1-1; D call uncertain. CDR3 size: 11 residues. From germline, CDR1 is SQVTM and CDR2 ANQGSEA. The CDR3 DNA reads TGCAGCGTCATGCTATCTTCCCGAGAGATCTTT. Translation gives CSVMLSSREIF. Complete variable domain (other parts from reference TRBV29-1 and TRBJ1-1): SAVISQKPSRDICQRGTSLTIQCQVDSQVTMMFWYRQQPGQSLTLIATANQGSEATYESGFVIDKFPISRPNLTFSTLTVSNMSPEDSSIYLCSVMLSSREIFGQGTRLTVV.

There are many counts of this clonotype. This chain connects TRBV6-1 to TRBJ1-1; TRBD1 matches 8 bases. The CDR3 covers 14 residues. The germline CDR1 and CDR2 sequences are MNHNS and SASEGT. Losses at the gene ends were 6 bases for V and 8 bases for J; bases not matched to a gene: 11. CDR3 residues: CASSPLDRDGEAFF. The CDR3, as DNA: TGTGCCAGCAGCCCATTGGACAGGGATGGAGAAGCTTTCTTT.

This clonotype was seen repeatedly, ten times or more. The chain combines TRBV7-2 with TRBJ2-7; either TRBD1 or TRBD2 may supply D (5 bases each). Germline-derived CDR1 and CDR2 are SGHTA and FQGNSA. This CDR3 region has 14 residues. The V and J ends lost 0 bases and 2 bases respectively, with 8 bases between them. CDR3 in DNA: TGTGCCAGCAGCTTAGCGAGGGGCCCCTACGAGCAGTACTTC. It yields the protein CASSLARGPYEQYF.

This chain joins TRBV7-2 and TRBJ2-5; TRBD1 is a possible D gene (6 bases). This CDR3 spans 16 amino acids. V was cut by 1 base and J by 3 bases, with 15 bases left in between. The germline V gene encodes CDR1 SGHTA and CDR2 FQGNSA. The CDR3 loop reads CASSLGQLGDKETQYF. The DNA for the CDR3 is TGTGCCAGCAGCTTAGGTCAGCTGGGGGACAAAGAGACCCAGTACTTC.

This clonotype came up many times. The chain uses TRBV2 and TRBJ1-5; D uncertain. This CDR3 has 14 residues. CDR1 is SNHLY and CDR2 is FYNNEI in the germline V gene. V was clipped by 9 bases and J by 0 bases, with 12 bases between them. The CDR3 is CASGIPNSNQPQHF. CDR3 in DNA: TGTGCCAGTGGAATTCCGAATAGCAATCAGCCCCAGCATTTT. The whole variable domain, remainder taken from reference TRBV2 and TRBJ1-5, is EPEVTQTPSHQVTQMGQEVILRCVPISNHLYFYWYRQILGQKVEFLVSFYNNEISEKSEIFDDQFSVERPDGSNFTLKIRSTKLEDSAMYFCASGIPNSNQPQHFGDGTRLSIL.

This clonotype was detected many times. The CDR3 DNA is TGTGCCAGCAGCCAAGATAGGGGGGACAATGAGCAGTTCTTC. It is translated as CASSQDRGDNEQFF. This chain connects TRBV4-2 to TRBJ2-1, with D perhaps assigned TRBD1 or TRBD2 (6 bases each). The V end lost 0 bases, the J end lost 5 bases, and 8 bases lay between the germline ends. Germline assignment: CDR1 LGHNA and CDR2 YNFKEQ. This CDR3 region has 14 residues.

This clonotype was detected only once. This could be a read error, since a much larger clone is one nucleotide away. The rearrangement links TRBV2 to TRBJ2-2, with D possibly matching TRBD2 (5 bases). The CDR3 runs to 11 residues. Germline CDR1 is SNHLY and CDR2 is FYNNEI. In nucleotides, the CDR3 is TGTGCCAGCACGCAGCGGCAGGAGCTGCTTTTT. Translating gives CASTQRQELLF.

The chain links TRBV12-3 or TRBV12-4 to TRBJ1-5; TRBD1 matches 9 bases. The CDR3 loop spans 15 amino acids. V shed 7 bases and J 2 bases; nucleotides not matched to a gene: 6. The CDR3 sequence: CASNGQGRGNQPQHF. CDR3 sequence (DNA): TGTGCCAGCAACGGACAGGGGAGAGGCAATCAGCCCCAGCATTTT.

This clonotype was seen more than once but under ten times. The chain couples TRBV11-2 to TRBJ2-4; weak D call: TRBD2 (5 bases). Germline-derived CDR1 and CDR2 are SGHAT and FQNNGV. Trimming shortened V by 5 bases and J by 0 bases, and 14 bases separated the two germline ends. This CDR3 is built from 16 residues. The CDR3 is CASSEIARVAKNIQYF. CDR3 nucleotide sequence: TGTGCCAGCAGCGAAATTGCGCGGGTAGCCAAAAACATTCAGTACTTC.

This clonotype was counted only a few times. A single base separates this from a much larger clone, so it may be a read error. The chain uses TRBV6-1 and TRBJ2-4; possibly TRBD1 for D (6 bases). The CDR3 covers 15 residues. Germline loops: CDR1 MNHNS, CDR2 SASEGT. The CDR3 DNA follows: TGTGCCAGCAGCCCCGGACAGATAGCCAAAGACATTCAGTACTTC. It encodes CASSPGQIAKDIQYF.

This clonotype occurred a few times. The V call is TRBV2, the J call TRBJ1-5; 9 bases match TRBD1. The CDR3 is 15 residues long. Germline V lookup: CDR1 SNHLY, CDR2 FYNNEI. J was trimmed by 4 bases and V by 6 bases; bases with no gene match: 7. The CDR3 sequence is CASRAGTGRNQPQHF. CDR3 bases: TGTGCCAGCAGGGCGGGGACAGGGAGAAATCAGCCCCAGCATTTT. Complete variable domain (other parts from reference TRBV2 and TRBJ1-5): EPEVTQTPSHQVTQMGQEVILRCVPISNHLYFYWYRQILGQKVEFLVSFYNNEISEKSEIFDDQFSVERPDGSNFTLKIRSTKLEDSAMYFCASRAGTGRNQPQHFGDGTRLSIL.

Points on this clonotype: This may be a read error, as it is one base from a much larger clone. The chain recombines TRBV20-1 with TRBJ1-5, with D unresolved. The CDR3 spans 16 residues. Looked up from germline, CDR1 is DFQATT and CDR2 is SNEGSKA (reference sequence). This chain's CDR3 is CSAGDQAVHSNQPQHF. In DNA, the CDR3 is TGCAGTGCTGGAGATCAGGCAGTCCATAGCAATCAGCCCCAGCATTTT.

The sample holds many counts of this clonotype. The rearrangement joins TRBV4-1 to TRBJ1-2, with D maybe TRBD1 (6 bases). With 1 base removed from V and 13 bases from J, the gap between germline ends came to 10 bases. This CDR3 is 11 amino acids long. Germline loops: CDR1 MGHRA, CDR2 YSYEKL. The CDR3, as DNA: TGCGCCAGCAGCCAAGCCCAGGGGCTCACCTTC. It encodes CASSQAQGLTF.

This clonotype has ten or more counts. The V and J genes are TRBV20-1 and TRBJ1-6; D remains unclear. The CDR3 length is 18 residues. Trimming took off 0 bases at V and 0 bases at J, with 15 bases between the two ends. Germline assignment: CDR1 DFQATT and CDR2 SNEGSKA (reference sequence). The CDR3 protein is CSARDTSVRSSYNSPLHF. As DNA, the CDR3 is TGCAGTGCTAGAGATACCAGCGTAAGGAGCTCCTATAATTCACCCCTCCACTTT.

Ten or more counts support this clonotype. The chain is built from TRBV5-4 and TRBJ2-3; a weak D match, TRBD2 (6 bases). This CDR3 region has 14 residues. The germline V gene encodes CDR1 SGHNT and CDR2 YYREEE (reference sequence). Trimming removed 4 bases from V and 6 bases from J, with 15 bases in between. The CDR3 nucleotides read TGTGCCAGCAGCGGCGGGACCCTGGATGATACGCAGTATTTT. It codes for CASSGGTLDDTQYF.

V gene TRBV11-3 combines with J gene TRBJ2-3; D is perhaps TRBD1 (6 bases). Germline V gives CDR1 SGHNT, CDR2 YENEEA. V was pared by 4 bases and J by 2 bases, with 10 bases between. This CDR3 region has 14 residues. This CDR3 is CASSWQGTTDTQYF. CDR3 nucleotide sequence: TGTGCCAGCAGCTGGCAGGGGACCACAGATACGCAGTATTTT.

This clonotype was observed a handful of times. The CDR3 sequence is CASSGLWGGAPHYGYTF. DNA of the CDR3: TGTGCCAGCAGTGGACTCTGGGGGGGGGCACCGCACTATGGCTACACCTTC. The chain couples TRBV27 to TRBJ1-2; D might be TRBD1 (6 bases). This CDR3 is built from 17 residues. Looked up from germline, CDR1 is MNHEY and CDR2 is SMNVEV (reference sequence). Trimming removed 5 bases at V and 3 bases at J, with 22 bases between.

This clonotype is labeled medium-sized. V usage is TRBV15 and J usage is TRBJ2-1; TRBD1 might be the D (6 bases). This CDR3 comprises 14 residues. V was pared by 4 bases and J by 10 bases, with 17 bases between. Per germline, CDR1 LNHNV and CDR2 YYDKDF (reference sequence). The CDR3 DNA is TGTGCCACCAGCACAGGGGAGTCCTCAGGCGAGCAGTTCTTC. It specifies CATSTGESSGEQFF. Full variable domain (remainder filled in from reference TRBV15 and TRBJ2-1): DAMVIQNPRYQVTQFGKPVTLSCSQTLNHNVMYWYQQKSSQAPKLLFHYYDKDFNNEADTPDNFQSRRPNTSFCFLDIRSPGLGDTAMYLCATSTGESSGEQFFGPGTRLTVL.

This clonotype was recorded many times. The chain has TRBV20-1 and TRBJ2-7; 8 positions agree with TRBD2. With V trimmed by 2 bases and J by 0 bases, 6 bases remained unmatched. Germline CDR1 and CDR2: DFQATT and SNEGSKA (reference sequence). The CDR3 loop spans 15 amino acids. CDR3 protein: CSARLMTSDSYEQYF. For the CDR3, the DNA is TGCAGTGCTAGACTAATGACTAGCGACTCCTACGAGCAGTACTTC.

Many counts were recorded for this clonotype. The chain has TRBV7-2 and TRBJ2-3; D may be TRBD2 (5 bases). The CDR3 loop spans 14 amino acids. The V gene's germline CDR1 is SGHTA and CDR2 FQGNSA. V lost 1 base and J lost 10, with 15 bases in between. The DNA for the CDR3 is TGTGCCAGCAGCTTAGTGCCTAGTGAGAGGGCGCAGTATTTT. As protein: CASSLVPSERAQYF. Variable domain in full (rest from reference TRBV7-2 and TRBJ2-3): GAGVSQSPSNKVTEKGKDVELRCDPISGHTALYWYRQSLGQGLEFLIYFQGNSAPDKSGLPSDRFSAERTGGSVSTLTIQRTQQEDSAVYLCASSLVPSERAQYFGPGTRLTVL.

Many counts were recorded for this clonotype. J is TRBJ1-1 and V is TRBV20-1; D may be TRBD1 (6 bases). Per the germline V gene, CDR1 is DFQATT and CDR2 is SNEGSKA (reference sequence). Trimming took off 5 bases at V and 4 bases at J, with 11 bases between the two ends. The CDR3 consists of 12 residues. The CDR3 sequence is CSARQATTEAFF. The CDR3 bases are TGCAGTGCTCGACAGGCGACCACTGAAGCTTTCTTT.